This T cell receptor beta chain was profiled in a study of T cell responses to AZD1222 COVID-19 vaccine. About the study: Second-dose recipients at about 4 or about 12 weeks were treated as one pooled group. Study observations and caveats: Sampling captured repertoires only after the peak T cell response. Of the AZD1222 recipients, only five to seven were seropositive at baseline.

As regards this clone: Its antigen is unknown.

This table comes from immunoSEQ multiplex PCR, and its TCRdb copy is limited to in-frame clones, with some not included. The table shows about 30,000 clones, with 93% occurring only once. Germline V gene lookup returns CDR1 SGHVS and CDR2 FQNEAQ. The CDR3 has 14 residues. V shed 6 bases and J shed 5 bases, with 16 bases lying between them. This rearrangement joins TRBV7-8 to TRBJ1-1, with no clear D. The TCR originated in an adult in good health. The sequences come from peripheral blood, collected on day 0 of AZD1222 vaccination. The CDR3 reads CASRPPIPVTEAFF. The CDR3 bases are TGTGCCAGCAGACCTCCGATCCCAGTAACTGAAGCTTTCTTT. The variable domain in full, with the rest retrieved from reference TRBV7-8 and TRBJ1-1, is GAGVSQSPRYKVAKRGQDVALRCDPISGHVSLFWYQQALGQGPEFLTYFQNEAQLDKSGLPSDRFFAERPEGSVSTLKIQRTQQEDSAVYLCASRPPIPVTEAFFGQGTRLTVV.